The 30 T cell receptor beta chains listed next were all sequenced from one sample in a study of CD8+ T cells in alopecia areata. In each case, RNA was isolated and then reverse transcribed into cDNA as the sequencing template. The protocol was immunoSEQ multiplex PCR, while the TCRdb copy is restricted to in-frame clones and leaves out a portion. The data hold about 140,000 clones, with 40% to 55% observed a single time. The material was CD4+ T cells sorted from blood, obtained at week 0. These receptors all come from a human donor with alopecia areata.

CDR3 in DNA: TGTGCCTGCAGACTAGCGGAAACCTACGAGCAGTACTTC. This codes for CACRLAETYEQYF. The V and J genes are TRBV30 and TRBJ2-7, with TRBD2 identical over 9 bases. Germline V gene lookup returns CDR1 GTSNPN and CDR2 SVGIG (reference sequence). This CDR3 has 13 residues. V shed 6 bases and J 2 bases; nucleotides not matched to a gene: 5.

V gene TRBV7-2 combines with J gene TRBJ2-1, with 7 positions matching TRBD1. The V gene's germline CDR1 is SGHTA and CDR2 FQGNSA. The V and J ends lost 1 base and 6 bases, in that order; junction bases with no gene match: 6. The CDR3 consists of 15 residues. For the CDR3, the DNA is TGTGCCAGCAGCTTAGGGACAGGTTTTGGCAATGAGCAGTTCTTC. Translation gives CASSLGTGFGNEQFF.

The chain carries TRBV7-9 and TRBJ1-4; unclear D gene. Trimming cost V 3 bases and J 0 bases, with 8 bases left between them. CDR3 length equals 15 residues. CDR1 is SEHNR, CDR2 FQNEAQ, per germline (reference sequence). The CDR3 spells CASSFWSSTNEKLFF. The CDR3 DNA reads TGTGCCAGCAGCTTTTGGTCTTCAACTAATGAAAAACTGTTTTTT.

V and J are TRBV25-1 and TRBJ2-5; the D gene is possibly TRBD2 (5 bases). Germline CDR1 MGHDK, CDR2 SYGVNS. The CDR3 has 16 amino acids. Trimming shortened V by 1 base and J by 4 bases, and 16 bases separated the two germline ends. The CDR3 sequence is CASSEFRQGSGETQYF. CDR3 in DNA: TGTGCCAGCAGTGAATTTCGGCAAGGGAGTGGAGAGACCCAGTACTTC.

This clone showed up just a few times. The chain uses TRBV27 and TRBJ2-7, with D perhaps matching TRBD1 (6 bases). This CDR3 has 15 residues. The V gene's germline CDR1 is MNHEY and CDR2 SMNVEV (reference sequence). Deletions cut 5 bases from V and 3 bases from J, with 17 bases between. The CDR3 loop is CASSPSPDSFYEQYF. The CDR3 DNA reads as TGTGCCAGCAGTCCCTCCCCGGACAGTTTCTACGAGCAGTACTTC.

The count of this clone is one. The CDR3 here is CSARAGAEAFF. DNA for the CDR3: TGCAGTGCTAGAGCGGGTGCTGAAGCTTTCTTT. This chain joins TRBV20-1 and TRBJ1-1, with D unclear. Germline V gives CDR1 DFQATT, CDR2 SNEGSKA (reference sequence). The CDR3 extends over 11 amino acids. V dropped 1 base and J dropped 6 bases, with 6 bases sitting between them.

This clone has just a few counts. CDR3 nucleotides: TGCAGCGTAAGATTAGGGCTGGACACTGAAGCTTTCTTT. Amino acids: CSVRLGLDTEAFF. The chain links TRBV29-1 to TRBJ1-1; D unclear. The CDR3 covers 13 residues. Trimming removed 6 bases at V and 3 bases at J, with 14 bases between. CDR1 and CDR2 from the germline V gene are SQVTM and ANQGSEA.

This clone is a singleton in its sample. The rearrangement joins TRBV25-1 to TRBJ1-5; D gene ambiguous. This CDR3 has 14 amino acids. Germline V gene data show CDR1 as MGHDK and CDR2 as SYGVNS. With 10 bases removed from V and 0 bases from J, the gap between germline ends came to 13 bases. CDR3 loop: CATETRYSNQPQHF. The CDR3 DNA follows: TGTGCCACCGAGACACGATATAGCAATCAGCCCCAGCATTTT.

In nucleotides, the CDR3 is TGTGCCAGCAGGTTCCAAGCTGCTGGGGCCAACGTCCTGACTTTC. Residues: CASRFQAAGANVLTF. The V and J genes are TRBV6-6 and TRBJ2-6; D uncertain. V lost 6 bases, J lost 2 bases, and 11 bases lay in between. From germline, CDR1 is MNHNY and CDR2 SVGAGI (reference sequence). The CDR3 spans 15 residues.

The chain carries TRBV18 and TRBJ2-7; the D gene is possibly TRBD1 (5 bases). The CDR3 has 12 residues. The germline V and J ends were trimmed by 3 bases and 6 bases, with 9 bases remaining between them. Germline assignment: CDR1 KGHSH and CDR2 LQKENI. CDR3 residues: CASSPTDAEQYF. CDR3 sequence (DNA): TGTGCCAGCTCACCGACAGACGCCGAGCAGTACTTC.

The chain uses TRBV29-1 and TRBJ2-3; D perhaps matches TRBD2 (7 bases). Germline V gene sequence: CDR1 SQVTM, CDR2 ANQGSEA. Trimming stripped 8 bases from V and 5 bases from J, with 17 bases between. This CDR3 has 13 residues. CDR3 DNA sequence: TGCAGCCAGGGGCGGGGGAACAAAGATACGCAGTATTTT. As protein: CSQGRGNKDTQYF.

This chain links TRBV7-2 with TRBJ2-3; 11 bases map to TRBD2. Germline CDR1 and CDR2: SGHTA and FQGNSA. The CDR3 contains 16 residues. The V and J ends lost 5 bases and 3 bases, in that order; junction bases with no gene match: 7. The CDR3: CASSRGTSGRTDTQYF. CDR3 DNA sequence: TGTGCCAGCAGCCGTGGAACTAGCGGGAGAACAGATACGCAGTATTTT.

This clone was detected a few times. The chain combines TRBV28 with TRBJ1-2, with TRBD1 matching over 9 bases. The CDR3 runs 16 residues. V was pared by 4 bases and J by 8 bases, with 14 bases of the junction left unmatched. Germline values: CDR1 MDHEN, CDR2 SYDVKM. This chain's CDR3 is CASSSPKEDRGKGYTF. DNA for the CDR3: TGTGCCAGCAGTTCTCCAAAAGAGGACAGGGGAAAGGGCTACACCTTC.

The V call is TRBV29-1, the J call TRBJ2-5; tentative D call: TRBD2 (6 bases). V dropped 4 bases and J dropped 1 base, with 16 bases sitting between them. The germline V gene has CDR1 SQVTM and CDR2 ANQGSEA. The CDR3 is 15 residues long. For the CDR3, the DNA is TGCAGCGTTGTAACTGGGAGGCGGTTCCAAGAGACCCAGTACTTC. This gives the protein CSVVTGRRFQETQYF.

This chain uses TRBV30 with TRBJ2-3, with D maybe TRBD2 (6 bases). The germline V gene has CDR1 GTSNPN and CDR2 SVGIG (reference sequence). The germline V and J ends were trimmed by 8 bases and 8 bases, with 14 bases remaining between them. This CDR3 is 11 amino acids long. The CDR3 DNA reads TGTGCCGCCACCAGGAGGGGTACGCAGTATTTT. The encoded protein is CAATRRGTQYF.

V and J are TRBV28 and TRBJ1-1; no firm D call. This CDR3 has 17 amino acids. The germline CDR1 and CDR2 sequences are MDHEN and SYDVKM. Trimming pared 3 bases from V and 1 base from J, leaving 18 bases between. The CDR3 reads CASSFWVQAPSNTEAFF. DNA for the CDR3: TGTGCCAGCAGTTTCTGGGTCCAGGCCCCTTCGAACACTGAAGCTTTCTTT.

In its sample, this clone was seen once. The V gene is TRBV6-5, the J gene TRBJ2-7; TRBD2 might be the D (7 bases). This CDR3 is 15 amino acids long. CDR1 and CDR2 from the germline V gene are MNHEY and SVGAGI. The ends were cut back, 8 bases at V and 2 bases at J, with 19 bases in the middle. CDR3 bases: TGTGCCAGCCGGGGGGCGAAGCGCGGAACCTACGAGCAGTACTTC. Translation gives CASRGAKRGTYEQYF.

The rearrangement joins TRBV30 to TRBJ2-3; 11 bases line up with TRBD2. The CDR3 sequence is 12 residues long. The V segment lost 5 bases and the J segment 12 bases; nucleotides outside the gene matches: 7. Germline V gene lookup returns CDR1 GTSNPN and CDR2 SVGIG (reference sequence). This CDR3 reads CAWGTSGSLQYF. In DNA, the CDR3 is TGTGCCTGGGGAACTAGCGGGAGTCTTCAGTATTTT.

This chain links TRBV4-3 with TRBJ2-4; D unclear. CDR3 length: 13 amino acids. From germline, CDR1 is LGHNA and CDR2 YSLEER. The V gene lost 1 base and the J gene lost 10 bases, with 11 bases spanning the gap. The CDR3 nucleotides are TGCGCCAGCAGCCAAGCGGTAGGCGGAATTCAGTACTTC. Protein sequence: CASSQAVGGIQYF.

The chain employs TRBV6-6 and TRBJ1-4; D may be TRBD1 (5 bases). The CDR3 contains 16 residues. Per the germline V gene, CDR1 is MNHNY and CDR2 is SVGAGI (reference sequence). V was pared by 5 bases and J by 2 bases, with 15 bases between. The CDR3 DNA reads TGTGCCAGCAGTCCTGCTCGGGGCACGACTAATGAAAAACTGTTTTTT. The encoded protein is CASSPARGTTNEKLFF.

The genes are TRBV28 and TRBJ2-5; D is possibly TRBD1 or TRBD2 (5 bases each). Trimming removed 5 bases at V and 7 bases at J, with 23 bases between. The germline CDR1 and CDR2 sequences are MDHEN and SYDVKM. This CDR3 region has 16 residues. In DNA, the CDR3 is TGTGCCAGCAGTAGGGGCCCTGGGGGACCGGGGCGGACCCAGTACTTC. Translated, it gives CASSRGPGGPGRTQYF.

The rearrangement uses TRBV28 and TRBJ2-7; D gene ambiguous. V was shortened by 3 bases and J by 5 bases, with 8 bases between the two germline ends. The CDR3 covers 12 residues. Germline CDR1 MDHEN, CDR2 SYDVKM. The CDR3 here is CASSLLANEQYF. The CDR3 region has the DNA TGTGCCAGCAGTTTGTTGGCCAACGAGCAGTACTTC.

The rearrangement uses TRBV30 and TRBJ2-1; 7 bases map to TRBD2. The CDR3 is 16 residues long. Unmatched junction bases numbered 9, after V lost 0 bases and J lost 4 bases. Germline V gives CDR1 GTSNPN, CDR2 SVGIG (reference sequence). CDR3 residues: CAWSVGHQRGYNEQFF. The CDR3 nucleotides are TGTGCCTGGAGTGTAGGGCACCAGCGGGGTTACAATGAGCAGTTCTTC.

The chain employs TRBV4-1 and TRBJ2-7; D not certain. The V and J ends lost 4 bases and 6 bases respectively, with 22 bases between them. The CDR3 runs 16 residues. From germline, CDR1 is MGHRA and CDR2 YSYEKL. This CDR3 is CASSRVAWATGGEQYF. The CDR3 DNA sequence: TGCGCCAGCAGCCGAGTCGCGTGGGCTACCGGCGGCGAGCAGTACTTC.

V and J are TRBV10-3 and TRBJ2-7; 10 nucleotides agree with TRBD2. The CDR3 has 15 residues. V shed 5 bases and J 3 bases; nucleotides not matched to a gene: 7. Per germline, CDR1 ENHRY and CDR2 SYGVKD. The CDR3 nucleotides are TGTGCCATCAGTTACCTAGCGGGAGAGATCTACGAGCAGTACTTC. Its translation: CAISYLAGEIYEQYF.

The table lists this clone with a few counts. The chain employs TRBV7-8 and TRBJ1-1; 9 nucleotides line up with TRBD1. This CDR3 spans 16 amino acids. Germline V gene lookup returns CDR1 SGHVS and CDR2 FQNEAQ. V lost 4 bases, J lost 6 bases, and 12 bases stayed unmatched. The CDR3 nucleotides read TGTGCCAGCAGCTCTCAACAGGGGGCGCGGAATGCTGAAGCTTTCTTT. Translating it yields CASSSQQGARNAEAFF.

This clone was counted a few times. The genes are TRBV6-6 and TRBJ2-5; D is perhaps TRBD1 (6 bases). Trimming left V 6 bases short and J 7 bases short, with 24 bases between. Per germline, CDR1 MNHNY and CDR2 SVGAGI (reference sequence). This CDR3 has 16 amino acids. CDR3: CASRDTTTSRGRTQYF. In DNA form, the CDR3 reads TGTGCCAGCAGAGACACCACGACCTCTAGGGGGAGGACCCAGTACTTC.

This clone has only a few counts. The gene calls are TRBV7-2 and TRBJ2-5; D is possibly TRBD2 (7 bases). Germline V gene sequence: CDR1 SGHTA, CDR2 FQGNSA. The length of the CDR3 is 13 residues. The V end lost 5 bases, the J end lost 5 bases, and 12 bases lay between the germline ends. CDR3 loop: CASSQGGEETQYF. The DNA for the CDR3 is TGTGCCAGCAGCCAAGGGGGGGAGGAGACCCAGTACTTC.

The chain is built from TRBV19 and TRBJ2-7, with 8 bases fitting TRBD1. The CDR3 contains 14 residues. V dropped 4 bases and J dropped 3; count of bases not matched to a gene: 5. The germline CDR1 and CDR2 sequences are LNHDA and SQIVND (reference sequence). The CDR3 is CASSTGQGRYEQYF. In DNA form, the CDR3 reads TGTGCCAGTAGTACTGGACAGGGTCGCTACGAGCAGTACTTC.

J is TRBJ1-4 and V is TRBV7-9; possible D gene TRBD1, 6 bases. In germline, CDR1 is SEHNR, CDR2 FQNEAQ (reference sequence). This CDR3 is 15 amino acids long. The germline V and J ends were trimmed by 5 bases and 3 bases, with 13 bases remaining between them. The CDR3 protein is CASSLLRGSNEKLFF. In DNA form, the CDR3 reads TGTGCCAGCAGCCTTTTAAGGGGGTCTAATGAAAAACTGTTTTTT.